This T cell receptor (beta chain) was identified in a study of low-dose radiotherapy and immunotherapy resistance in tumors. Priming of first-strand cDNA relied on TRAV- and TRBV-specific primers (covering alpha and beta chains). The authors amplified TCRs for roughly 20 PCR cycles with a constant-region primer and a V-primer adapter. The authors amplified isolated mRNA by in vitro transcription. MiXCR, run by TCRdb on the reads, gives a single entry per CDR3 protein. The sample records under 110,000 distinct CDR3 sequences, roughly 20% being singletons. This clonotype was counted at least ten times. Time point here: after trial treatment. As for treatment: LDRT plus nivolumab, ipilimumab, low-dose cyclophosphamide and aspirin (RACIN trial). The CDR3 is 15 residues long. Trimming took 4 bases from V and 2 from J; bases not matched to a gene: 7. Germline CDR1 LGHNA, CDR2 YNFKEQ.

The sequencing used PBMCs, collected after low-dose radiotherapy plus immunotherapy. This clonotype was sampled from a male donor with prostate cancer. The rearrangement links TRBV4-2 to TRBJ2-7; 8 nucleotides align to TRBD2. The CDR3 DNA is TGTGCCAGCAGCCTTCATAGCGGGGAGGCCTACGAGCAGTACTTC. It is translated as CASSLHSGEAYEQYF.